This TCR beta chain appears in the sequencing data of a study of cytomegalovirus exposure and HLA in healthy donors (dated by TCRdb to 2016 to 2017). As for the study more broadly: In an earlier analysis of 587 of the donors, less than 350 Gb of sequence data and 90 million to 130 million unique TCR beta sequences from roughly 190 million T cells were reported. In a later genetic analysis, genome-wide SNP genotypes for about 60% of the 666 donors were used, and that subset was treated as a discovery cohort. A later analysis re-analyzed previously published TCR beta repertoires from 550 to 700 donors and added high-resolution HLA genotyping to study TCR occurrence patterns. The later analysis used no new phenotypic data to find candidate immune exposures, relying instead on TCR beta sequences and their occurrence across donors. An earlier analysis of 587 of the donors used high-throughput TCR beta sequencing to judge whether each TCR beta V gene segment behaved as functional or pseudogenic. Alongside the repertoire data, information on donor age, sex, ethnicity and CMV serostatus was compiled. Using immunosequencing, the study profiled T cell repertoires from 640 or so subjects and related those repertoires to cytomegalovirus serostatus. Both class I and class II loci were covered by HLA typing, at four-digit resolution. Roughly 300 gigabases of sequencing data and around 85 million unique TCR sequences made up an early release that covered several hundred HLA-typed donors. Roughly 5 DR-DQ haplotypes were handled as single units for association and clustering, since linkage in the cohort was strong. Besides the first cohort of approximately 710 subjects, a separate validation cohort made up of roughly 120 different subjects was used. To predict cytomegalovirus infection status, the study combined high-throughput TCR immunosequencing, statistical association of individual TCRs with disease status, and machine learning. Among some 410 genotyped donors of the cohort, an average of around 220,000 unique TCR beta nucleotide sequences was sequenced per donor, of which about 19% were non-productive. The aim of the study was to test whether cataloging public T cell receptors could identify signatures of past pathogen exposure. Every repertoire in the discovery cohort had been generated on one and the same sequencing platform. Of the approximately 400 genotyped donors, 65% to 90% fell in the genetic ancestry cluster associated with self-reported Caucasian donors. Typing coverage differed by locus: A, B, C, DRB1 and DQB1 were typed in roughly 629-630 donors, DQA1 in around 500, DPA1 in roughly 590, and DPB1 in 450 to 490.

The cohort was made up of 666 healthy bone marrow donors. At the time of sampling, every cohort member was nominally healthy, though immune exposures that went unrecorded were likely present. The donor was CMV seronegative and belonged to the group of over 350 seronegative cohort members. A peripheral blood sample was collected from each donor, and TCR beta sequencing was performed on peripheral blood mononuclear cells. Genomic DNA was extracted from the blood cell samples with the Qiagen DNeasy Blood Extraction Kit. The library came from the immunoSEQ multiplex PCR assay. For the multiplex PCR, a mixture combining 60 forward primers for TCR Vbeta segments and 13 reverse primers for TCR Jbeta segments was used. A multiplex PCR assay on genomic DNA amplified the CDR3 region of rearranged TCR beta genes. The Illumina HiSeq System was used to sequence the amplified TCR beta libraries as 87-base-pair reads. Per the authors' processing: Across the 500 to 750 repertoires, a later analysis counted approximately 75 million unique TCR beta chains, roughly 11 million of which were shared by at least two donors. A nearest-neighbor algorithm error-corrected the raw reads and collapsed the reads into unique sequences, merging closely related sequences to remove PCR and sequencing errors. CDR3 sequences were aligned to IMGT reference sequences to assign V, D and J gene segments. For a sequence to be retained, a match of at least six nucleotides was required to both a V gene segment and a J gene segment. A rearrangement counted as productive if the CDR3 had no stop codons and remained in frame with V and J, and every other rearrangement counted as non-productive. CDR3 was defined according to IMGT convention as the region running from the second conserved V-encoded cysteine to the conserved J-encoded phenylalanine. The earlier analysis of 587 of the donors excluded sequences that lacked an unambiguous match to a single V gene segment. In an earlier analysis of 587 of the donors, a V segment was called functional when productive rearrangements were above 56.7%, and segregating when the standard deviation between donors exceeded 5%. To diagnose cytomegalovirus status from the catalog of TCR beta chain sequences, a statistical classification framework was built. In a later analysis, TCR nucleotide sequences were compared against IMGT/GENE-DB human TR gene sequences so that V and J genes could be assigned. The TCRdist pipeline was used in a later analysis to assign CDR3 sequences and most-parsimonious VDJ recombination scenarios. In a later analysis, every TCR beta chain was defined by the combination of its CDR3 amino acid sequence and its V-gene family, and reads without a unique V-gene family were dropped. As a way to deal with suspected cross-contamination and a sequencing artifact, a later analysis dropped approximately 570 nucleotide sequences that were highly shared and had low generation probability. In a later analysis, a clonal expansion index was calculated for each public chain from normalized within-repertoire ranks of inferred template counts. Generation probabilities in a later analysis came from a VDJ recombination model fitted to out-of-frame rearrangements, and those results were checked against IGoR. Hypergeometric tests were used in a later analysis to score TCR-TCR, TCR-HLA and TCR-CMV co-occurrence, with a repertoire-size bias correction applied to the TCR pairs. To estimate false discovery rates, a later analysis permuted the HLA or CMV assignments 20 times. In a later analysis, co-occurring TCRs were grouped using DBSCAN, with TCRdist sequence similarity added in when clustering inside HLA-allele-positive subsets. Repertoires with fewer than 30,000 or more than 120,000 public chains were left out of co-occurrence clustering, as were five repertoires with anomalous nucleotide sharing. TCRdb mirrors the immuneACCESS table, restricted to in-frame sequences. Some clones are absent from its copies; in checked studies, under half trace to an unresolved V gene, and the reason for the others is unknown. The V and J calls and clone size come from that table; D and trimming were worked out from the DNA. The table for this sample lists some 200,000 clones; roughly 89% of them were counted only once. About 1% of the sample is held by the ten biggest clonotypes.

A remark on this clone: The target of this receptor is not known. Base qualities are not at hand, and no much larger clone is one base apart.

Its CDR3 holds 15 amino acids, cysteine through phenylalanine. This entry keeps only the CDR3 DNA: 45 bases, framed from base 1. CDR1 and CDR2, looked up from the germline V gene (reference sequence), are LNHNV and YYDKDF. Relative to germline, V is 1 base shorter and J is 4 bases shorter, with 11 bases between their ends. General study outcomes and caveats: When HLA alleles, especially DR and DQ, strongly co-occurred, attributing TCR associations to individual alleles was difficult. Because HLA typing was missing for some donors at each locus, association tests included only the typed subset. The classifier was reported to diagnose cytomegalovirus status with high specificity and sensitivity in both the original cohort and the validation cohort. According to a later analysis, parvovirus B19, influenza, CMV and Epstein-Barr virus appeared linked to several top co-occurrence clusters. The study gave a list of roughly 150 TCR beta chains associated with cytomegalovirus. In this cohort, only TCR beta chains were sequenced, and detectable features were limited by the absence of alpha or paired-chain data. V-gene and J-gene trimming of TCR beta chains was associated with a missense DCLRE1C variant in a later genetic analysis, and the association was replicated in an independent cohort. In a later analysis, some 18,000 TCR beta sequences were associated with specific HLA alleles at a false discovery rate of 0.05. A further reported finding was that TCR beta sequences accurately predicted the HLA-A and HLA-B alleles for most subjects in the first cohort. A group of highly shared sequence variants was considered likely to be a technical artifact of the sequencing pipeline. In a later analysis, the rate of TCR association differed among HLA loci, with DRB1 alleles having the most associated TCRs and HLA-C alleles having the fewest. Linkage disequilibrium might explain the correlated functional status among segregating V segments, but an unknown experimental factor could not be ruled out. Compared with the 666-donor mean, donors in an Asian-associated ancestry cluster had fewer N-insertions in productive TCRs, according to a later genetic analysis. An earlier analysis of 450 to 750 of the donors showed that most TCR beta V segments appeared in productive rearrangements either about 90% or about 30% of the time, which broadly matched IMGT annotations. Some IMGT-functional V segments, including TRBV6-2 and TRBV6-3, could not be told apart with the 87-base-pair reads, so those segments were excluded. According to the authors, the approach could potentially be generalized to other disease states and immunological phenotypes. Most TCR sequences were observed very rarely across donors, whereas some public TCRs were present in many individuals. In vitro tests confirmed that a few of the cytomegalovirus-associated TCR beta chains recognize cytomegalovirus antigens. CMV serostatus was the only immune exposure information available for the cohort. Because counts were too low, fewer than 20 rarely observed V segments, including chromosome 9 orphons, were excluded from the earlier analysis of some 590 of the donors. In a later analysis, HLA-associated TCR beta chains showed more clonal expansion and lower generation probabilities than non-associated chains that were equally common. According to a later analysis, most CMV-associated TCR beta chains appeared to be HLA-restricted, and the HLA associations seemed to be driven largely by CMV exposure. Presence/absence analyses assumed roughly uniform sequencing depth across donors, an assumption that may not hold.

The receptor comes from a woman aged 18-29 years in good health and CMV-seronegative. The chain is encoded by TRBV15 joined to TRBJ1-5; TRBD1 is possibly the D segment (6 matching bases). Sequences were obtained from PBMCs. DNA sequence: TGTGCCACCAGCAGAGCCGGGACAACGAATCAGCCCCAGCATTTT. This translates into CATSRAGTTNQPQHF.